These T cell receptor beta chains were read from a single sample in a study of Ad26.COV2.S vaccination and SARS-CoV-2 variants. Generated by immunoSEQ multiplex PCR, the TCRdb table keeps only in-frame clones and is missing some. Of approximately 300,000 clones listed, approximately 80% are singletons. The sequencing here drew on peripheral blood, taken in a trial of Ad26.COV2.S vaccine versus placebo. The receptors were sampled from a person aged 18-60 years who received the Ad26.COV2.S COVID-19 vaccine or a placebo. CDR3s include the opening cysteine and the closing phenylalanine or tryptophan. A D gene is named only where the DNA matches it firmly. Expanded clones are given a class, and other clones once, few, many or no size at all.

d_gene: -; abundance: -; j_gene: TRBJ2-7; v_gene: TRBV6-5; CDR3aa: CASRVDTTYEQYF; CDR3nt: TGTGCCAGCAGGGTTGACACCACCTACGAGCAGTACTTC
d_gene: -; abundance: -; j_gene: TRBJ2-5; v_gene: TRBV10-3; CDR3aa: CAISVWLQETQYF; CDR3nt: TGTGCCATCAGTGTCTGGCTGCAAGAGACCCAGTACTTC
d_gene: -; abundance: -; j_gene: TRBJ1-6; v_gene: TRBV7-2; CDR3aa: CASSWSSYNSPLHF; CDR3nt: TGTGCCAGCAGTTGGAGCTCCTATAATTCACCCCTCCACTTT
d_gene: TRBD1; abundance: -; j_gene: TRBJ1-1; v_gene: TRBV7-9; CDR3aa: CASSTQGQGYEAFF; CDR3nt: TGTGCCAGCAGCACCCAGGGACAGGGCTACGAAGCTTTCTTT
d_gene: TRBD1; abundance: -; j_gene: TRBJ1-2; v_gene: TRBV2; CDR3aa: CASSPGGVGYTF; CDR3nt: TGTGCCAGCAGTCCAGGGGGCGTTGGCTACACCTTC
d_gene: -; abundance: -; j_gene: TRBJ1-1; v_gene: TRBV2; CDR3aa: CASRGLLNTEAFF; CDR3nt: TGTGCCAGCAGGGGACTGTTGAACACTGAAGCTTTCTTT
d_gene: -; abundance: once; j_gene: TRBJ2-5; v_gene: TRBV20-1; CDR3aa: CSGQDQETQYF; CDR3nt: TGCAGTGGACAGGACCAAGAGACCCAGTACTTC
d_gene: -; abundance: -; j_gene: TRBJ2-7; v_gene: TRBV7-2; CDR3aa: CASSLSSGYEQYF; CDR3nt: TGTGCCAGCTCCCTTTCTAGTGGGTACGAGCAGTACTTC
d_gene: -; abundance: many; j_gene: TRBJ2-1; v_gene: TRBV4-1; CDR3aa: CASSQNQGSSYNEQFF; CDR3nt: TGCGCCAGCAGCCAAAATCAGGGAAGCTCCTACAATGAGCAGTTCTTC
d_gene: TRBD1; abundance: once; j_gene: TRBJ2-5; v_gene: TRBV5-1; CDR3aa: CASSGIGQGRIQETQYF; CDR3nt: TGCGCCAGCAGCGGGATAGGACAGGGAAGGATCCAAGAGACCCAGTACTTC
d_gene: TRBD1; abundance: few; j_gene: TRBJ2-7; v_gene: TRBV12-3/TRBV12-4; CDR3aa: CASSDRGHGEQYF; CDR3nt: TGTGCCAGCTCGGACAGGGGGCATGGCGAGCAGTACTTC
d_gene: -; abundance: -; j_gene: TRBJ2-2; v_gene: TRBV3-1/TRBV3-2; CDR3aa: CASINTEGGELFF; CDR3nt: TGTGCCAGCATCAATACGGAAGGTGGGGAGCTGTTTTTT
d_gene: -; abundance: -; j_gene: TRBJ2-5; v_gene: TRBV5-6; CDR3aa: CASSLLPGDGKTQYF; CDR3nt: TGTGCCAGCAGCTTGCTTCCAGGAGACGGAAAGACCCAGTACTTC
d_gene: -; abundance: -; j_gene: TRBJ2-2; v_gene: TRBV3-1/TRBV3-2; CDR3aa: CASSQGGGELFF; CDR3nt: TGTGCCAGCAGCCAAGGGGGCGGGGAGCTGTTTTTT
d_gene: -; abundance: -; j_gene: TRBJ1-4; v_gene: TRBV5-1; CDR3aa: CASTMTGSNEKLFF; CDR3nt: TGCGCCAGCACCATGACAGGTTCTAATGAAAAACTGTTTTTT
d_gene: -; abundance: -; j_gene: TRBJ1-5; v_gene: TRBV6-5; CDR3aa: CASSYLPGGNQPQHF; CDR3nt: TGTGCCAGCAGTTATCTTCCAGGGGGCAATCAGCCCCAGCATTTT
d_gene: -; abundance: -; j_gene: TRBJ2-7; v_gene: TRBV4-1; CDR3aa: CASSQEGPTEAYEQYF; CDR3nt: TGCGCCAGCAGCCAAGAGGGGCCGACAGAGGCCTACGAGCAGTACTTC
d_gene: -; abundance: -; j_gene: TRBJ1-4; v_gene: TRBV11-2; CDR3aa: CASSLDRRAGLNEKLFF; CDR3nt: TGTGCCAGCAGCTTAGATAGGAGGGCAGGGCTCAATGAAAAACTGTTTTTT
d_gene: TRBD1; abundance: -; j_gene: TRBJ2-5; v_gene: TRBV10-2; CDR3aa: CASYRGYQETQYF; CDR3nt: TGCGCCAGTTACAGGGGGTACCAAGAGACCCAGTACTTC
d_gene: TRBD2; abundance: -; j_gene: TRBJ2-3; v_gene: TRBV5-1; CDR3aa: CASSFGTSSTDTQYF; CDR3nt: TGCGCCAGCAGCTTCGGGACTAGCAGCACAGATACGCAGTATTTT
d_gene: -; abundance: few; j_gene: TRBJ1-5; v_gene: TRBV7-9; CDR3aa: CASSPGVLNNQPQHF; CDR3nt: TGTGCCAGCAGCCCAGGGGTCTTGAACAATCAGCCCCAGCATTTT
d_gene: -; abundance: -; j_gene: TRBJ2-4; v_gene: TRBV9; CDR3aa: CASSGSPGVDIQYF; CDR3nt: TGTGCCAGCAGCGGCAGTCCAGGGGTTGACATTCAGTACTTC
d_gene: -; abundance: -; j_gene: TRBJ1-1; v_gene: TRBV5-6; CDR3aa: CASSQYVETEAFF; CDR3nt: TGTGCCAGCAGCCAGTACGTGGAAACTGAAGCTTTCTTT
d_gene: -; abundance: -; j_gene: TRBJ1-5; v_gene: TRBV28; CDR3aa: CASSLWEDSSNQPQHF; CDR3nt: TGTGCCAGCAGTTTATGGGAGGATTCTAGCAATCAGCCCCAGCATTTT
d_gene: -; abundance: -; j_gene: TRBJ1-1; v_gene: TRBV5-1; CDR3aa: CASRPGPATEAFF; CDR3nt: TGCGCCAGCAGACCCGGGCCGGCCACTGAAGCTTTCTTT
d_gene: -; abundance: -; j_gene: TRBJ1-1; v_gene: TRBV7-2; CDR3aa: CASSLAAGWGNTEAFF; CDR3nt: TGTGCCAGCAGCTTAGCTGCCGGGTGGGGGAACACTGAAGCTTTCTTT
d_gene: -; abundance: -; j_gene: TRBJ2-7; v_gene: TRBV7-9; CDR3aa: CASSPATVSYEQYF; CDR3nt: TGTGCCAGCAGCCCAGCGACAGTTTCCTACGAGCAGTACTTC
d_gene: TRBD2; abundance: -; j_gene: TRBJ2-1; v_gene: TRBV19; CDR3aa: CATGGGGYNEQFF; CDR3nt: TGTGCCACCGGCGGGGGTGGGTACAATGAGCAGTTCTTC
d_gene: -; abundance: -; j_gene: TRBJ1-4; v_gene: TRBV28; CDR3aa: CASHSHGGAQREKLFF; CDR3nt: TGTGCCAGCCACTCTCACGGGGGGGCGCAGAGGGAAAAACTGTTTTTT
d_gene: -; abundance: few; j_gene: TRBJ1-4; v_gene: TRBV27; CDR3aa: CASSFRPWDDNEKLFF; CDR3nt: TGTGCCAGCAGTTTTCGCCCTTGGGATGATAATGAAAAACTGTTTTTT
d_gene: -; abundance: -; j_gene: TRBJ2-7; v_gene: TRBV7-2; CDR3aa: CASSFGRGRASYEQYF; CDR3nt: TGTGCCAGCAGCTTTGGAAGGGGCAGAGCCTCCTACGAGCAGTACTTC
d_gene: -; abundance: -; j_gene: TRBJ1-6; v_gene: TRBV9; CDR3aa: CASSGGNPRNSPLHF; CDR3nt: TGTGCCAGCAGCGGGGGGAACCCGAGGAATTCACCCCTCCACTTT
d_gene: TRBD1; abundance: once; j_gene: TRBJ1-1; v_gene: TRBV19; CDR3aa: CASKGTGGDPVGFGLYTEAFF; CDR3nt: TGTGCCAGTAAGGGGACAGGGGGCGATCCCGTCGGATTTGGTTTGTACACTGAAGCTTTCTTT
d_gene: -; abundance: -; j_gene: TRBJ1-5; v_gene: TRBV29-1; CDR3aa: CSAQGGLNQPQHF; CDR3nt: TGCAGCGCCCAAGGGGGGCTAAATCAGCCCCAGCATTTT
d_gene: TRBD1; abundance: -; j_gene: TRBJ2-7; v_gene: TRBV19; CDR3aa: CASSIAGGNYEQYF; CDR3nt: TGTGCCAGTAGTATAGCAGGGGGCAACTACGAGCAGTACTTC
d_gene: -; abundance: -; j_gene: TRBJ2-1; v_gene: TRBV5-1; CDR3aa: CASAGGSGNEQFF; CDR3nt: TGCGCCAGCGCCGGGGGTTCGGGTAATGAGCAGTTCTTC
d_gene: -; abundance: -; j_gene: TRBJ2-1; v_gene: TRBV7-2; CDR3aa: CASSFIDEQFF; CDR3nt: TGTGCCAGCAGCTTTATCGATGAGCAGTTCTTC
d_gene: TRBD1; abundance: -; j_gene: TRBJ1-4; v_gene: TRBV12-3/TRBV12-4; CDR3aa: CASRGQGREKLFF; CDR3nt: TGTGCCAGCAGGGGACAGGGGCGGGAAAAACTGTTTTTT
d_gene: TRBD1; abundance: once; j_gene: TRBJ2-3; v_gene: TRBV15; CDR3aa: CATSRDSRTGYSTDTQYF; CDR3nt: TGTGCCACCAGCAGAGACTCCCGGACAGGGTATAGCACAGATACGCAGTATTTT
d_gene: TRBD1; abundance: -; j_gene: TRBJ1-2; v_gene: TRBV28; CDR3aa: CASSPGQSANYGYTF; CDR3nt: TGTGCCAGCAGCCCGGGACAGTCAGCTAACTATGGCTACACCTTC
d_gene: -; abundance: -; j_gene: TRBJ1-2; v_gene: TRBV30; CDR3aa: CAWSLGGTQNSAGYTF; CDR3nt: TGTGCCTGGAGTCTGGGGGGGACCCAGAACTCCGCCGGCTACACCTTC
d_gene: -; abundance: once; j_gene: TRBJ2-2; v_gene: TRBV5-4; CDR3aa: CASSPPRTNTGELFF; CDR3nt: TGTGCCAGCAGCCCCCCGAGGACGAACACCGGGGAGCTGTTTTTT
d_gene: TRBD1; abundance: -; j_gene: TRBJ1-2; v_gene: TRBV19; CDR3aa: CASSTPGQGYGYTF; CDR3nt: TGTGCCAGTAGTACTCCGGGACAGGGGTATGGCTACACCTTC
d_gene: -; abundance: -; j_gene: TRBJ1-1; v_gene: TRBV12-1; CDR3aa: CASSPGQKNTEAFF; CDR3nt: TGTGCCAGCAGCCCTGGACAGAAGAACACTGAAGCTTTCTTT
d_gene: -; abundance: -; j_gene: TRBJ1-5; v_gene: TRBV6-6; CDR3aa: CASSSSDTNQPQHF; CDR3nt: TGTGCCAGCAGTTCCTCAGACACGAATCAGCCCCAGCATTTT
d_gene: -; abundance: -; j_gene: TRBJ1-6; v_gene: TRBV18; CDR3aa: CASSPSGALNSPLHF; CDR3nt: TGTGCCAGCTCACCGTCAGGGGCTTTGAATTCACCCCTCCACTTT
d_gene: -; abundance: -; j_gene: TRBJ2-7; v_gene: TRBV6-1; CDR3aa: CASSEDTWNDQYF; CDR3nt: TGTGCCAGCAGTGAAGATACCTGGAACGATCAGTACTTC
d_gene: -; abundance: -; j_gene: TRBJ1-6; v_gene: TRBV5-5; CDR3aa: CASSLVADSPLHF; CDR3nt: TGTGCCAGCAGCTTGGTGGCGGATTCACCCCTCCACTTT
d_gene: TRBD1; abundance: few; j_gene: TRBJ2-3; v_gene: TRBV7-3; CDR3aa: CASSPAGQGTTDTQYF; CDR3nt: TGTGCCAGCAGCCCAGCGGGACAGGGGACCACAGATACGCAGTATTTT
d_gene: -; abundance: -; j_gene: TRBJ1-1; v_gene: TRBV6-1; CDR3aa: CASSEAPWGTEAFF; CDR3nt: TGTGCCAGCAGTGAAGCGCCCTGGGGGACTGAAGCTTTCTTT
d_gene: TRBD1; abundance: -; j_gene: TRBJ1-5; v_gene: TRBV4-1; CDR3aa: CASSQVPGTGNQPQHF; CDR3nt: TGCGCCAGCAGCCAAGTGCCGGGGACAGGGAATCAGCCCCAGCATTTT
d_gene: -; abundance: -; j_gene: TRBJ2-1; v_gene: TRBV7-9; CDR3aa: CASSLINDNEQFF; CDR3nt: TGTGCCAGCAGCTTAATCAATGACAATGAGCAGTTCTTC
d_gene: -; abundance: -; j_gene: TRBJ2-7; v_gene: TRBV9; CDR3aa: CASSVEPYEQYF; CDR3nt: TGTGCCAGCAGCGTAGAGCCCTACGAGCAGTACTTC
d_gene: -; abundance: -; j_gene: TRBJ2-5; v_gene: TRBV2; CDR3aa: CASSEPTLKETQYF; CDR3nt: TGTGCCAGCAGTGAACCGACCCTCAAAGAGACCCAGTACTTC
d_gene: -; abundance: -; j_gene: TRBJ1-1; v_gene: TRBV29-1; CDR3aa: CSVRRGNTEAFF; CDR3nt: TGCAGCGTCAGGAGGGGGAACACTGAAGCTTTCTTT